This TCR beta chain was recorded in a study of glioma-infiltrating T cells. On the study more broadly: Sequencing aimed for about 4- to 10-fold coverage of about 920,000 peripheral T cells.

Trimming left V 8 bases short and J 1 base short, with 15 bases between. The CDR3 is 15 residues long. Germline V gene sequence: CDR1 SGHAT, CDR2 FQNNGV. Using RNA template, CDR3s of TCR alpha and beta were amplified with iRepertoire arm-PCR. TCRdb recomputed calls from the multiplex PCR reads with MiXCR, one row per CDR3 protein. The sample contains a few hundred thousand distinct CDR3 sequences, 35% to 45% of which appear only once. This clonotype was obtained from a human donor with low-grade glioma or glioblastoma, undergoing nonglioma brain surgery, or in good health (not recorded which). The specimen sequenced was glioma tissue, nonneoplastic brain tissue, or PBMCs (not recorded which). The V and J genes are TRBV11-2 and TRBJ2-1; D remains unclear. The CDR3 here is CASGVEAGSYNEQFF. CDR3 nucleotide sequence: TGTGCCAGCGGTGTTGAGGCTGGATCCTACAATGAGCAGTTCTTC. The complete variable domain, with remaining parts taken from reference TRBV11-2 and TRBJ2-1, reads EAGVAQSPRYKIIEKRQSVAFWCNPISGHATLYWYQQILGQGPKLLIQFQNNGVVDDSQLPKDRFSAERLKGVDSTLKIQPAKLEDSAVYLCASGVEAGSYNEQFFGPGTRLTVL.